The 21 T cell receptor beta chains below come from one sample, sequenced in a study of PD-1 blockade in classical Hodgkin lymphoma. Regarding time point: cycle 4 day 1 (C4D1), after less than 7 weeks of nivolumab. Each and every patient relapsed after autologous stem cell transplantation, and patients got differing brentuximab vedotin exposure. Here immunoSEQ multiplex PCR was the method, and the copy in TCRdb shows in-frame clones only, minus some. This sample carries approximately 21,000 clones, approximately 85% of them seen once, and the ten largest clones take about an eighth. The source material was peripheral blood mononuclear cells (PBMCs), sampled before the fourth cycle of nivolumab. These receptors all come from a human donor with classical Hodgkin lymphoma.

This chain links TRBV7-2 with TRBJ1-4, with no clear D. Trimming removed 1 base from V and 0 bases from J, with 9 bases in between. This CDR3 spans 16 amino acids. The germline gives CDR1 SGHTA, CDR2 FQGNSA. The CDR3, as DNA: TGTGCCAGCAGCTTAGATGGCACCTCAACTAATGAAAAACTGTTTTTT. It translates to CASSLDGTSTNEKLFF.

This clone was recorded only once. This chain uses TRBV7-9 with TRBJ2-5; D is unresolved. V lost 2 bases and J 2 bases, leaving 0 bases between the germline ends. Per the germline V gene, CDR1 is SEHNR and CDR2 is FQNEAQ (reference sequence). The CDR3 loop spans 11 amino acids. CDR3 sequence (DNA): TGTGCCAGCAGCTTACAAGAGACCCAGTACTTC. This encodes CASSLQETQYF.

This clone has a handful of counts. This sequence joins TRBV7-9 and TRBJ1-5; TRBD1 aligns across 9 bases. The junction had 6 bases not matched to a gene; V was cut back by 5 bases and J by 7 bases. Per the germline V gene, CDR1 is SEHNR and CDR2 is FQNEAQ (reference sequence). CDR3 length: 14 residues. The CDR3 region has the DNA TGTGCCAGCAGCATACAGGGGGCGAGACAGCCCCAGCATTTT. It encodes CASSIQGARQPQHF.

J is TRBJ2-7 and V is TRBV4-2, with 10 nucleotides matching TRBD1. Germline CDR1 reads LGHNA; CDR2 reads YNFKEQ. V shed 0 bases and J 3 bases; nucleotides not matched to a gene: 5. This CDR3 has 16 residues. For the CDR3, the DNA is TGTGCCAGCAGCCAAGAGTCGGGACAGGGGTTCTACGAGCAGTACTTC. The encoded protein is CASSQESGQGFYEQYF.

V gene TRBV7-3 combines with J gene TRBJ1-3; D uncertain. The CDR3 sequence is 14 residues long. Germline loops: CDR1 SGHTA, CDR2 FQGTGA. Trimming removed 5 bases at V and 2 bases at J, with 10 bases between. The DNA of the CDR3 is TGTGCCAGCAGCCCAGGCTCCCCTGGAAACACCATATATTTT. Its translation is CASSPGSPGNTIYF.

This chain connects TRBV5-1 to TRBJ2-2; 9 bases line up with TRBD1. Germline CDR1 SGHRS, CDR2 YFSETQ. CDR3 length equals 17 residues. The trim removed 4 bases at V and 5 bases at J, leaving 12 bases unmatched. CDR3 protein: CASSLRIQGARTGELFF. CDR3 nucleotide sequence: TGCGCCAGCAGCCTTCGAATACAGGGGGCTAGGACCGGGGAGCTGTTTTTT.

The chain combines TRBV7-2 with TRBJ2-2, with 8 bases fitting TRBD2. Looked up from germline, CDR1 is SGHTA and CDR2 is FQGNSA. The V segment lost 5 bases and the J segment 9 bases; nucleotides outside the gene matches: 8. The CDR3 totals 14 residues. The CDR3 protein is CASSLESGRRELFF. The CDR3 nucleotides are TGTGCCAGCAGCCTCGAAAGCGGGAGAAGGGAGCTGTTTTTT.

The chain is built from TRBV7-9 and TRBJ1-1, with D possibly TRBD1 on 5 matching bases. This CDR3 has 14 amino acids. V was shortened by 6 bases and J by 3 bases, with 14 bases between the two germline ends. Per the germline V gene, CDR1 is SEHNR and CDR2 is FQNEAQ (reference sequence). The CDR3 reads CASREGVRDTEAFF. The CDR3 region has the DNA TGTGCCAGCAGGGAAGGGGTAAGGGACACTGAAGCTTTCTTT.

The rearrangement joins TRBV9 to TRBJ2-5; the match to TRBD2 covers 11 bases. Trimming cost V 3 bases and J 5 bases; bases outside gene matches: 9. Per the germline V gene, CDR1 is SGDLS and CDR2 is YYNGEE. There are 16 residues in the CDR3. The CDR3 DNA is TGTGCCAGCAGCGACGGGACTAGCGGAATTGGGGAGACCCAGTACTTC. Translating gives CASSDGTSGIGETQYF.

V usage is TRBV5-8 and J usage is TRBJ2-7, with TRBD2 matching over 7 bases. The CDR3 is made up of 15 amino acids. Trimming cost V 1 base and J 6 bases; bases outside gene matches: 10. Germline CDR1 is SGHTS and CDR2 is YDEGEE. This CDR3 reads CASSLFAGENSEQYF. The CDR3, as DNA: TGTGCCAGCAGCTTGTTTGCGGGGGAGAACTCCGAGCAGTACTTC.

The CDR3 bases are TGTGCCAGCAGCGGACTAGCGGGAGCTGGGGCAGATACGCAGTATTTT. It codes for CASSGLAGAGADTQYF. V gene TRBV6-4 combines with J gene TRBJ2-3, with TRBD2 identical over 13 bases. Germline CDR1 and CDR2: MRHNA and SNTAGT. This CDR3 has 16 amino acids. The V gene end was trimmed by 6 bases and the J gene end by 4 bases; junction bases not matched to a gene: 7.

This rearrangement joins TRBV5-5 to TRBJ1-6; unclear D gene. Trimming shortened V by 0 bases and J by 9 bases, and 13 bases separated the two germline ends. The CDR3 runs 15 residues. Germline CDR1 SGHKS, CDR2 YYEKEE (reference sequence). CDR3 protein: CASSLEALDFSPLHF. Here the CDR3 DNA reads TGTGCCAGCAGCTTGGAAGCTCTCGATTTTTCACCCCTCCACTTT.

The genes are TRBV27 and TRBJ2-3; D is ambiguous. CDR3 length: 15 residues. V lost 3 bases, J lost 6 bases, and 16 bases lay in between. Looked up from germline, CDR1 is MNHEY and CDR2 is SMNVEV (reference sequence). Written as DNA, the CDR3 is TGTGCCAGCAGTTTCTCACCCACCTCGCGGGATACGCAGTATTTT. Its translation is CASSFSPTSRDTQYF.

This clone was counted between two and nine times. The chain has TRBV7-6 and TRBJ2-1; a weak D match, TRBD2 (5 bases). The germline V gene encodes CDR1 SGHVS and CDR2 FNYEAQ. There are 15 residues in the CDR3. The V end lost 5 bases, the J end lost 6 bases, and 17 bases lay between the germline ends. In DNA form, the CDR3 reads TGTGCCAGCAGCAACCGGCCCCGGGCGGGCAATGAGCAGTTCTTC. Its protein product is CASSNRPRAGNEQFF.

CDR3 DNA sequence: TGTGCCTGGAGGGCCTGGGGGGCCACCTACGAGCAGTACTTC. It codes for CAWRAWGATYEQYF. V usage is TRBV30 and J usage is TRBJ2-7; either TRBD1 or TRBD2 may supply D (6 bases each). There are 14 residues in the CDR3. Germline lookup yields CDR1 GTSNPN and CDR2 SVGIG (reference sequence). The V end lost 3 bases, the J end lost 2 bases, and 14 bases lay between the germline ends.

This rearrangement joins TRBV5-5 to TRBJ1-5; D not certain. Trimming stripped 4 bases from V and 3 bases from J, with 11 bases between. The CDR3 sequence is 14 residues long. The germline V gene encodes CDR1 SGHKS and CDR2 YYEKEE (reference sequence). The CDR3 reads CASSRSGSNQPQHF. The CDR3 DNA reads as TGTGCCAGCAGCCGCTCCGGGTCCAATCAGCCCCAGCATTTT.

This clone has a handful of counts. The chain couples TRBV19 to TRBJ2-7; D ambiguous. From germline, CDR1 is LNHDA and CDR2 SQIVND (reference sequence). The CDR3 is 11 amino acids. V dropped 4 bases and J dropped 3 bases, with 4 bases sitting between them. CDR3 sequence reads: CASSTNYEQYF. In DNA, the CDR3 is TGTGCCAGTAGTACGAACTACGAGCAGTACTTC.

The chain combines TRBV11-2 with TRBJ2-1; D may be TRBD2 (5 bases). Germline CDR1 and CDR2: SGHAT and FQNNGV. The V gene lost 1 base and the J gene lost 4 bases, with 14 bases spanning the gap. The CDR3 loop spans 16 amino acids. CDR3 loop: CASSLVVSGLYNEQFF. The CDR3 nucleotides read TGTGCCAGCAGCTTAGTAGTAAGCGGACTTTACAATGAGCAGTTCTTC.

V is TRBV15 and J is TRBJ1-4; TRBD1 agrees at 9 bases. The CDR3 is 17 residues long. After removal of 3 bases from V and 7 bases from J, the junction contained 12 bases not matched to a gene. The germline V gene encodes CDR1 LNHNV and CDR2 YYDKDF (reference sequence). Here the CDR3 reads CATSRDLGTGWSEKLFF. The CDR3 nucleotides read TGTGCCACCAGCAGGGACCTGGGGACAGGGTGGAGTGAAAAACTGTTTTTT.

The chain combines TRBV29-1 with TRBJ2-5; D unclear. In germline, CDR1 is SQVTM, CDR2 ANQGSEA. CDR3 length equals 10 residues. V dropped 4 bases and J dropped 5 bases, with 5 bases sitting between them. The CDR3 DNA is TGCAGCGTTGGGTGGGAGACCCAGTACTTC. Its protein product is CSVGWETQYF. Based on the CDR3 plus reference TRBV29-1 and TRBJ2-5, the full variable domain is SAVISQKPSRDICQRGTSLTIQCQVDSQVTMMFWYRQQPGQSLTLIATANQGSEATYESGFVIDKFPISRPNLTFSTLTVSNMSPEDSSIYLCSVGWETQYFGPGTRLLVL.

CDR3 coding DNA: TGTGCCTACCGGGGGTTTGGCTACACCTTC. It is translated as CAYRGFGYTF. J is TRBJ1-2 and V is TRBV30; possibly TRBD1 for D (5 bases). The length of the CDR3 is 10 residues. With 7 bases removed from V and 7 bases from J, the gap between germline ends came to 10 bases. Germline CDR1 is GTSNPN and CDR2 is SVGIG (reference sequence).